The 22 T cell receptor beta chains reported below all come from one sample, sequenced in a study of response to subunit inactivated influenza vaccine. TCRdb reanalysed the RT-PCR reads using MiXCR and keeps one entry per CDR3 protein. The repertoire holds more than 700,000 distinct CDR3 sequences, with 21% as singletons. The input for sequencing was PBMCs from blood, taken 4 to 6 days after vaccination. These receptors all stem from a man aged 50 to 59 who received an inactivated influenza vaccine.

The V and J genes are TRBV20-1 and TRBJ2-7; TRBD1 might be the D (5 bases). V lost 4 bases to trimming and J lost 0 bases, with 13 bases between them. The length of the CDR3 is 14 residues. Germline loops: CDR1 DFQATT, CDR2 SNEGSKA (reference sequence). In DNA form, the CDR3 reads TGCAGTGCTATTATCCCCGACAGCTCCTACGAGCAGTACTTC. Translated, it gives CSAIIPDSSYEQYF.

Only a few counts were recorded for this clonotype. The chain links TRBV18 to TRBJ2-7; 7 bases agree with TRBD1. This CDR3 region has 13 residues. Germline trimming cut 3 bases from V and 7 bases from J; bases unmatched to any gene: 6. Germline loops: CDR1 KGHSH, CDR2 LQKENI. For the CDR3, the DNA is TGTGCCAGCTCACCTGTCCGACAGGGAGAGCAGTACTTC. This codes for CASSPVRQGEQYF.

V and J are TRBV5-1 and TRBJ2-1; 9 bases match TRBD2. V trimming: 2 bases; J trimming: 6 bases; junction bases outside the gene matches: 6. The CDR3 is made up of 15 amino acids. Germline V gene sequence: CDR1 SGHRS, CDR2 YFSETQ. CDR3 protein: CASSFVAGALNEQFF. Here the CDR3 DNA reads TGCGCCAGCAGCTTCGTAGCGGGGGCCCTCAATGAGCAGTTCTTC.

The chain carries TRBV5-6 and TRBJ2-7; D is ambiguous. CDR1 and CDR2 from the germline V gene are SGHDT and YYEEEE. The germline V and J ends were trimmed by 4 bases and 5 bases, with 7 bases remaining between them. This CDR3 spans 11 amino acids. CDR3 amino acids: CASSGSNEQYF. As DNA, the CDR3 is TGTGCCAGCAGCGGAAGTAACGAGCAGTACTTC.

This clonotype was picked up a small number of times. The V gene is TRBV5-1, the J gene TRBJ2-7, with 8 positions matching TRBD1. The CDR3 totals 14 residues. In germline, CDR1 is SGHRS, CDR2 YFSETQ. The trim removed 4 bases at V and 4 bases at J, leaving 7 bases unmatched. CDR3 coding DNA: TGCGCCAGCAGCCCGGGACAGGAGGGGTACGAGCAGTACTTC. It encodes CASSPGQEGYEQYF.

This rearrangement joins TRBV20-1 to TRBJ1-6, with a possible D match to TRBD1 (6 bases). V dropped 3 bases and J dropped 7 bases, with 10 bases sitting between them. The CDR3 is 13 residues long. The germline V gene has CDR1 DFQATT and CDR2 SNEGSKA (reference sequence). In DNA, the CDR3 is TGCAGTGCTAGGTGGGGGGGCAATTCACCCCTCCACTTT. Amino acid sequence: CSARWGGNSPLHF.

This clonotype has a count of ten or more. The chain combines TRBV28 with TRBJ2-5; possible D gene TRBD2, 6 bases. V lost 4 bases and J lost 5, with 17 bases in between. Germline loops: CDR1 MDHEN, CDR2 SYDVKM. CDR3 length: 15 residues. CDR3 amino acids: CASSSAPGELETQYF. Written as DNA, the CDR3 is TGTGCCAGCAGTTCCGCCCCGGGGGAGTTGGAGACCCAGTACTTC.

Regarding this clonotype: A read error may account for a junction end that differs from germline. This chain links TRBV28 with TRBJ1-3; D is uncertain. The germline CDR1 and CDR2 sequences are MDHEN and SYDVKM. This CDR3 is built from 15 residues. The CDR3 region is CASSLSKVFAEPIQF. CDR3 in DNA: TGTGCCAGCAGTTTATCCAAGGTTTTTGCGGAGCCGATCCAGTTT.

The rearrangement links TRBV6-2 or TRBV6-3 to TRBJ2-3; D not resolved. Germline loops: CDR1 MNHEY, CDR2 SVGEGT. Trimming left V 2 bases short and J 2 bases short, with 11 bases between. There are 15 residues in the CDR3. Here the CDR3 reads CASSYGIRITDTQYF. Written as DNA, the CDR3 is TGTGCCAGCAGTTACGGAATCAGGATCACAGATACGCAGTATTTT.

This clonotype was recorded a few times. The V call is TRBV7-2, the J call TRBJ2-7; weak D call: TRBD2 (6 bases). CDR1 and CDR2 (germline): SGHTA, FQGNSA. The CDR3 contains 15 residues. V shed 5 bases and J shed 5 bases, with 19 bases lying between them. DNA for the CDR3: TGTGCCAGCAGCCCTCGACTAGACAGTTTCCACGAGCAGTACTTC. The encoded protein is CASSPRLDSFHEQYF.

There are a few counts of this clonotype. The rearrangement uses TRBV4-1 and TRBJ1-2; D is possibly TRBD1 (5 bases). This CDR3 contains 15 residues. The V end was cut by 1 base, the J end by 8 bases, with 17 bases between. Germline loops: CDR1 MGHRA, CDR2 YSYEKL. The CDR3 here is CASSQGGAAPGGYTF. The DNA for the CDR3 is TGCGCCAGCAGCCAAGGAGGGGCCGCCCCGGGGGGCTACACCTTC.

CDR3: CSVAPAISYNEQFF. The DNA of the CDR3 is TGCAGCGTTGCTCCGGCAATCTCCTACAATGAGCAGTTCTTC. The chain joins TRBV29-1 to TRBJ2-1; D is ambiguous. Germline V lookup: CDR1 SQVTM, CDR2 ANQGSEA. This CDR3 has 14 amino acids. Trimming took off 4 bases at V and 0 bases at J, with 10 bases between the two ends.

This clonotype came up many times. The chain uses TRBV29-1 and TRBJ2-5; D possibly corresponds to TRBD1 (5 bases). Trimming shortened V by 0 bases and J by 5 bases, and 7 bases separated the two germline ends. The CDR3 totals 12 residues. Per the germline V gene, CDR1 is SQVTM and CDR2 is ANQGSEA. The CDR3 DNA follows: TGCAGCGTTGAAGACAGGGATGAGACCCAGTACTTC. Its translation: CSVEDRDETQYF.

This clonotype appeared a few times. The chain couples TRBV28 to TRBJ2-5; D call uncertain. The germline CDR1 and CDR2 sequences are MDHEN and SYDVKM. Trimming left V 5 bases short and J 7 bases short, with 8 bases between. The CDR3 length is 11 residues. The CDR3 protein is CASSDRRTQYF. CDR3 DNA sequence: TGTGCCAGCAGTGACCGTAGGACCCAGTACTTC.

This clonotype was observed a few times. This CDR3 reads CASSGGLAVDTDTQYF. In DNA, the CDR3 is TGTGCCAGCAGTGGCGGCCTAGCGGTAGACACAGATACGCAGTATTTT. The genes are TRBV2 and TRBJ2-3; TRBD2 matches 7 bases. Germline V gene sequence: CDR1 SNHLY, CDR2 FYNNEI. The CDR3 consists of 16 residues. After removal of 4 bases from V and 2 bases from J, the junction contained 9 bases not matched to a gene.

The rearrangement joins TRBV5-4 to TRBJ2-6; 7 bases are a match to TRBD2. Germline CDR1 reads SGHNT; CDR2 reads YYREEE (reference sequence). The ends lost 0 bases at V and 18 bases at J; junction bases unmatched: 12. This CDR3 contains 14 residues. The chain's CDR3 is CASSLAASGGEGTF. In DNA, the CDR3 is TGTGCCAGCAGCTTGGCGGCTAGCGGAGGGGAAGGGACTTTC.

The rearrangement links TRBV5-1 to TRBJ2-4, with a weak D call TRBD2 (6 bases). V gave up 0 bases and J gave up 7 bases, with 11 bases separating them. The CDR3 loop spans 14 amino acids. Germline CDR1 is SGHRS and CDR2 is YFSETQ. CDR3: CASSLGPEGNIQYF. The CDR3, as DNA: TGCGCCAGCAGCTTGGGTCCGGAGGGGAACATTCAGTACTTC.

J is TRBJ2-3 and V is TRBV20-1; possible D gene TRBD2, 5 bases. This CDR3 comprises 14 residues. Germline loops: CDR1 DFQATT, CDR2 SNEGSKA (reference sequence). Trimming took off 2 bases at V and 1 base at J, with 10 bases between the two ends. The DNA of the CDR3 is TGCAGTGCTAGACCGACTACCGGCACAGATACGCAGTATTTT. Translation gives CSARPTTGTDTQYF.

The chain uses TRBV11-2 and TRBJ2-3; 10 bases match TRBD1. The V gene end was trimmed by 5 bases and the J gene end by 4 bases; junction bases not matched to a gene: 9. Germline CDR1 reads SGHAT; CDR2 reads FQNNGV. This CDR3 is 16 amino acids long. The CDR3 spells CASSTRQGASPDTQYF. CDR3 nucleotide sequence: TGTGCCAGCAGCACCAGACAGGGGGCCAGCCCAGATACGCAGTATTTT.

This chain joins TRBV4-1 and TRBJ2-7; a possible D gene is TRBD1 (5 bases). CDR3 length: 14 residues. Germline V gene sequence: CDR1 MGHRA, CDR2 YSYEKL. Trimming took off 8 bases at V and 3 bases at J, with 17 bases between the two ends. The CDR3 nucleotides read TGCGCCAGCCCTAAGTCGGACAAACTCTACGAGCAGTACTTC. The encoded protein is CASPKSDKLYEQYF.

This clonotype was found a few times. The chain carries TRBV5-1 and TRBJ2-3, with TRBD1 matching over 10 bases. V lost 4 bases to trimming and J lost 11 bases; unmatched junction nucleotides: 7. The CDR3 is 13 residues long. The germline gives CDR1 SGHRS, CDR2 YFSETQ. CDR3 residues: CASSRDRGREQYF. DNA for the CDR3: TGCGCCAGCAGCAGGGACAGGGGACGAGAGCAGTATTTT.

The chain is built from TRBV7-2 and TRBJ1-1; possible D gene TRBD1, 6 bases. Per the germline V gene, CDR1 is SGHTA and CDR2 is FQGNSA. With 5 bases removed from V and 7 bases from J, the gap between germline ends came to 14 bases. The CDR3 loop spans 13 amino acids. The chain's CDR3 is CASSPGQKIEAFF. The CDR3 nucleotides read TGTGCCAGCAGCCCCGGACAGAAGATTGAAGCTTTCTTT.